This is a list of T cell receptor beta chains from one sample in a study of shared clonotypes between healthy human individuals. The assay was immunoSEQ multiplex PCR, and TCRdb's table has in-frame clones only and misses some. The sample has 650,000 to 700,000 clones, less than 95% seen once. The specimen sequenced was memory CD8+ T cells from PBMCs. All receptors derive from a man aged 18-30 years in good health. Some clones in this sample may be carry-over from other donors' samples. Each CDR3 is given with its conserved first and last residue. D genes are given only for firm matches. Clone size is not always given. Where it is, it says once, few, many or a class for expanded clones.

.	TRBV27	TRBD2	TRBJ2-1	TGTGCCATCCGAACCCCTTCCGGGACTAGCGGGAGATTAATGGGGAATGAGCAGTTCTTC	CAIRTPSGTSGRLMGNEQFF
.	TRBV7-2	TRBD2	TRBJ2-7	TGTGCCAGCAGCTTCGGGGGGGCCTACGAGCAGTACTTC	CASSFGGAYEQYF
.	TRBV27	TRBD2	TRBJ2-7	TGTGCCAGCAGTTTTGTAGCGGGAGGCGAGCAGTACTTC	CASSFVAGGEQYF
.	TRBV5-4	TRBD2	TRBJ2-7	TGTGCCAGCAGCTTCCTTAGCGGGGACCCCTACGAGCAGTACTTC	CASSFLSGDPYEQYF
.	TRBV27	TRBD2	TRBJ2-7	TGTGCCAGCAGTTTATTAGGGACTAGCGGGATCTCCTACGAGCAGTACTTC	CASSLLGTSGISYEQYF
.	TRBV6-5	.	TRBJ2-7	TGTGCCAGCAGTTACTCGAAGGCAGGTACTAGTGAGCAGTACTTC	CASSYSKAGTSEQYF
.	TRBV7-8	TRBD1	TRBJ1-5	TGTGCCAGCAGCGAGAAAACAGGGGCAGGTCAGCCCCAGCATTTT	CASSEKTGAGQPQHF
once	TRBV27	TRBD2	TRBJ2-2	TGTGCCAGCAGTTCCCTAGGACTAGCGGGAGTGGACGGGGAGCTGTTTTTT	CASSSLGLAGVDGELFF
few	TRBV11-1	.	TRBJ2-1	TGTGCCAGCAGCTTAGTAGCCCAAACGGATGAGCAGTTCTTC	CASSLVAQTDEQFF
.	TRBV9	.	TRBJ1-2	TGTGCCAGCAGCCACCCCCGGGACGGCAACTATGGCTACACCTTC	CASSHPRDGNYGYTF
.	TRBV6-4	.	TRBJ1-2	TGTGCCAGCAGTGAGGGACCGGGACGGGAGATCTATGGCTACACCTTC	CASSEGPGREIYGYTF
.	TRBV14	.	TRBJ2-1	TGTGCCAGCAGCCAAGAGGTACTGGAGCAGTTCTTC	CASSQEVLEQFF
.	TRBV4-1	.	TRBJ1-2	TGCGCCAGCAGCCAAGAGGACACAGGGTTTTATGGCTACACCTTC	CASSQEDTGFYGYTF
.	TRBV28	TRBD1	TRBJ2-7	TGTGCCAGCAGTTTAGCGACAGGGGATTCCTACGAGCAGTACTTC	CASSLATGDSYEQYF
once	TRBV5-4	TRBD1	TRBJ2-7	TGTGCCAGCAGCTACGGACAGGGGGCCTACGAGCAGTACTTC	CASSYGQGAYEQYF
.	TRBV4-2	.	TRBJ1-2	TGTGCCAGCAGCTCCCGGGACCTAGACTACTATGGCTACACCTTC	CASSSRDLDYYGYTF
.	TRBV29-1	.	TRBJ1-2	TGCAGCGTTGGGTCAGGGTGGGAGACCTATGGCTACACCTTC	CSVGSGWETYGYTF
.	TRBV6-5	TRBD1	TRBJ2-7	TGTGCCAGCAGGCAAGGACAGGGCTACGAGCAGTACTTC	CASRQGQGYEQYF
.	TRBV7-7	TRBD2	TRBJ2-5	TGTGCCAGCAGCTTAATCGTAGCGGGGGGGAAGAAAGAGACCCAGTACTTC	CASSLIVAGGKKETQYF
.	TRBV9	.	TRBJ2-3	TGTGCCAGCAGCGTAGCTACGGACTATAGTACAGATACGCAGTATTTT	CASSVATDYSTDTQYF
.	TRBV9	TRBD2	TRBJ2-1	TGTGCCAGCAGCCCACGACTAGCGGGAGACAATGAGCAGTTCTTC	CASSPRLAGDNEQFF
.	TRBV11-2	TRBD2	TRBJ2-7	TGTGCCAGCAGCTTCGCGGGAGTAGCTGAATACGAGCAGTACTTC	CASSFAGVAEYEQYF
.	TRBV9	.	TRBJ1-4	TGTGCCAGCAGCCCACCGACCGGGGAATCGGAAAAACTGTTTTTT	CASSPPTGESEKLFF
.	TRBV6-1	TRBD1	TRBJ2-7	TGTGCCAGCAGTGAAGGGACAGGGCGCTCCTACGAGCAGTACTTC	CASSEGTGRSYEQYF
once	TRBV30	.	TRBJ1-1	TGTGCCTGGAAGGAGCCACAGGCCCGAGGGGTCCACACTGAAGCTTTCTTT	CAWKEPQARGVHTEAFF
many	TRBV9	.	TRBJ1-5	TGTGCCAGCAGCGGAACAGGGACCGTAGATCAGCCCCAGCATTTT	CASSGTGTVDQPQHF
.	TRBV4-1	.	TRBJ1-1	TGCGCCAGCAGCCAAGACCAGGGTATGAACACTGAAGCTTTCTTT	CASSQDQGMNTEAFF
.	TRBV2	.	TRBJ2-7	TGTGCCAGCCACTTGGAGTACGCCTACGAGCAGTACTTC	CASHLEYAYEQYF
.	TRBV19	.	TRBJ2-1	TGTGCCACAAAGGCCGGGCATACAATTCAATACGGTGAGCAGTTCTTC	CATKAGHTIQYGEQFF
.	TRBV10-3	.	TRBJ2-5	TGTGCCATCAGTGGAGATAGCCTCGAGACCCAGTACTTC	CAISGDSLETQYF
.	TRBV5-8	.	TRBJ2-7	TGTGCCAGCAGCTTCCCGGGGTTGGGATCCTACGAGCAGTACTTC	CASSFPGLGSYEQYF
.	TRBV30	.	TRBJ1-1	TGTGCCTGGACTCGGTGGACTGAAGCTTTCTTT	CAWTRWTEAFF
once	TRBV28	TRBD2	TRBJ2-5	TGTGCCAGCAGTTTATTGACTAGCGGCGGGGAGACCCAGTACTTC	CASSLLTSGGETQYF
.	TRBV9	.	TRBJ1-4	TGTGCCAGCAGCCCCCCTGGACGTGAAAAACTGTTTTTT	CASSPPGREKLFF
.	TRBV9	.	TRBJ1-1	TGTGCCAGCAGCGTAGGGGGAAAGACTGAAGCTTTCTTT	CASSVGGKTEAFF
.	TRBV14	TRBD1	TRBJ1-5	TGTGCCAGCAGCCAAGTAAGGGACAGGTATATTGGGAATCAGCCCCAGCATTTT	CASSQVRDRYIGNQPQHF
.	TRBV19	TRBD1	TRBJ2-2	TGTGCCAGTAGTATACAGGGGGCGGCCGGGGAGCTGTTTTTT	CASSIQGAAGELFF
.	TRBV7-3	TRBD2	TRBJ2-1	TGTGCCAGCAGCCTCACGGGGGGAGGCAATGAGCAGTTCTTC	CASSLTGGGNEQFF
.	TRBV28	.	TRBJ2-4	TGTGCCAGCAGCCTCAGGAGCAAAAACATTCAGTACTTC	CASSLRSKNIQYF
.	TRBV11-2	.	TRBJ2-3	TGTGCCAGCAGCTTAGTTTGGGAAAGGCCCCATCGTTTT	CASSLVWERPHRF
.	TRBV11-2	.	TRBJ2-3	TGTGCCAGCAGCTTACCGGGTGGGCGGACAGATACGCAGTATTTT	CASSLPGGRTDTQYF
.	TRBV9	TRBD2	TRBJ2-2	TGTGCCAGCAGCGTAACACTAGCGGGAGAAACCGGGGAGCTGTTTTTT	CASSVTLAGETGELFF
.	TRBV20-1	.	TRBJ2-7	TGCAGTGCTAGCGGTCAGTACGAGCAGTACTTC	CSASGQYEQYF
.	TRBV28	TRBD1	TRBJ2-7	TGTGCCAGCAGCCTGTTGACAGGGGGAAGGGACGAGCAGTACTTC	CASSLLTGGRDEQYF
.	TRBV9	.	TRBJ1-2	TGTGCCAGCAGCGTCGGCCACTCCCCTGATGGCTACACCTTC	CASSVGHSPDGYTF
few	TRBV19	.	TRBJ2-2	TGTGCCAGTAGTATAATTCTTGGGCGGGTCGGGGAGCTGTTTTTT	CASSIILGRVGELFF
.	TRBV11-2	.	TRBJ1-2	TGTGCCAGCAGCTACCAAGTGGATGGCTACACCTTC	CASSYQVDGYTF
.	TRBV7-9	TRBD1	TRBJ1-2	TGTGCCAGCAGCGAGGACAGGGTTAACTATGGCTACACCTTC	CASSEDRVNYGYTF
.	TRBV25-1	.	TRBJ1-2	TGTGCCAGCAGTGAATGGGGAGCTAGCGAGGGGTTTAGCTATGGCTACACCTTC	CASSEWGASEGFSYGYTF
few	TRBV13	TRBD1	TRBJ1-1	TGTGCCAGCAGCGGGGGAACAGGGGCCACTGAAGCTTTCTTT	CASSGGTGATEAFF
.	TRBV25-1	.	TRBJ2-5	TGTGCCAGCAGTGAATCGGGGGTTTGGGCCCAGTACTTC	CASSESGVWAQYF
.	TRBV6-5	.	TRBJ2-3	TGTGCCAGCAGCACCGTAGCGGGCACAGATACGCAGTATTTT	CASSTVAGTDTQYF
.	TRBV5-6	TRBD1	TRBJ1-2	TGTGCCAGCAGCTCACAGACAGGGTATGGCTACACCTTC	CASSSQTGYGYTF
.	TRBV27	.	TRBJ2-7	TGTGCCAGCACCCCGGGACGGGGCTACGAGCAGTACTTC	CASTPGRGYEQYF
.	TRBV25-1	.	TRBJ2-1	TGTGCCAGCAGAAGTAGTGAGCAGTTCTTC	CASRSSEQFF